The subject of this entry is one T cell receptor (beta chain). The junction departs from germline at one end; a sequencing error may be responsible. As processed by the authors: Estimates of nucleated cell counts were drawn from the amplification of reference gene primers. Method: immunoSEQ multiplex PCR; TCRdb's copy keeps in-frame clones and lacks some. For V, J and clone size, that table is used; D and trimming come from the DNA. The sample has approximately 110,000 clones, roughly 74% seen once; the top ten hold 5.5% to 7.5%. Seattle patients were enrolled during active infection and followed longitudinally. The data were obtained in a study of blood T cell repertoires in COVID-19. Study-wide background: Material from acute and convalescent COVID-19 was sourced from the United States, Italy and Spain. Sources were T cells, B-cell-depleted T cells, or PBMCs; the material itself was cDNA or gDNA.

This CDR3 contains 13 residues. The germline V gene encodes CDR1 MDHEN and CDR2 SYDVKM. The TCR sequence derives from a man at least 80 years old with COVID-19, enrolled during active disease. The sample consisted of peripheral blood. The chain recombines TRBV28 with TRBJ2-5; tentative D call: TRBD2 (6 bases). In DNA form, the CDR3 reads TGTGCCAGCAGTTTATCGGCGGGGCGGGGCCCTGACTTC. It translates to CASSLSAGRGPDF.